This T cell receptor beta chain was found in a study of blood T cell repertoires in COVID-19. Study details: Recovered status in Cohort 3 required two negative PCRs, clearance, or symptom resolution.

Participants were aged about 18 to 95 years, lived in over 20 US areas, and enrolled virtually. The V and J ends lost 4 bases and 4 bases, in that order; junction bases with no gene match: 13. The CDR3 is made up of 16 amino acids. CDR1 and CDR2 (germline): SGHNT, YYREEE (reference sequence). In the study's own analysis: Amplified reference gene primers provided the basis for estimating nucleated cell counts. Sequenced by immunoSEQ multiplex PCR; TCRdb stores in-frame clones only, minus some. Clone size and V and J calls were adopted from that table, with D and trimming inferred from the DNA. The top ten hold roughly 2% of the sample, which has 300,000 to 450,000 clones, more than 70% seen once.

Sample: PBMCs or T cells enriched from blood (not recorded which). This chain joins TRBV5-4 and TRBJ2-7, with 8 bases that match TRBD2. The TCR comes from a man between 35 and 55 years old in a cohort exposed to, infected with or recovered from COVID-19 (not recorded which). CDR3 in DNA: TGTGCCAGCAGCCCCGGGGCGGGACTAGAGGGTTACGAGCAGTACTTC. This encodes CASSPGAGLEGYEQYF.